This entry features one T cell receptor (beta chain) sequence. The sample belongs to a study of blood T cell repertoires in COVID-19. Whole-study context: There were acute and convalescent COVID-19 samples, and they came from the United States, Italy and Spain.

Per the germline V gene, CDR1 is SNHLY and CDR2 is FYNNEI. The germline V and J ends were trimmed by 8 bases and 4 bases, with 12 bases remaining between them. The CDR3 contains 13 residues. The assay was immunoSEQ multiplex PCR, and TCRdb's table has in-frame clones only and misses some. This repertoire shows some 220,000 clones, roughly four fifths found once; its top ten account for roughly 4%. J is TRBJ1-5 and V is TRBV2; no firm D call. The sequence was obtained from a man between 50 and 59 years old with acute or convalescent COVID-19. Source material: peripheral blood. The CDR3 DNA sequence: TGTGCCAGCTCGGGAGTCTTAAATCAGCCCCAGCATTTT. Translation gives CASSGVLNQPQHF.